This T cell receptor (beta chain) stems from a study of T cell clusters in autoimmune cytopenias. Points from the study as a whole: Primary autoimmune cytopenia patients seemingly lacked the physiological T cell clusters found in healthy donors. Compared with active autoimmune hepatitis patients, healthy donors showed approximately 3-fold more exclusive TRB clusters.

Multiplex touch-down PCR amplified TRB using TRB-A and TRB-B pools in one tube. TCRdb re-called the multiplex PCR reads, yielding one record per CDR3 amino acid sequence without DNA. The listing contains several thousand distinct CDR3 sequences. This clonotype registers medium-sized (0.01 to 0.1%) by frequency. The antigen is undetermined. CDR1 and CDR2 (germline): SGHNT, YYREEE (reference sequence). This CDR3 is built from 13 residues. Tens of thousands of genome equivalents of blood DNA were amplified for TRB. The chain couples TRBV5-4 to TRBJ1-2. The origin of this receptor is a human donor with an autoimmune cytopenia or autoimmune hepatitis (not recorded which). Specimen: peripheral blood. The CDR3 reads CASSSLAPYGYTF.